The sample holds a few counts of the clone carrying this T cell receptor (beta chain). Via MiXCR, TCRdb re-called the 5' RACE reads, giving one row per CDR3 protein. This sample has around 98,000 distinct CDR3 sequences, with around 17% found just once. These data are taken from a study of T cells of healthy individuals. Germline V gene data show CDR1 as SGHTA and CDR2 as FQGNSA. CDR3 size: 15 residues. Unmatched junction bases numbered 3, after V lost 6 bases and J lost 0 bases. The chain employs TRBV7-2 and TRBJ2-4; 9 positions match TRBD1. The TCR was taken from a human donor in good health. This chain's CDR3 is CASRWDREAKNIQYF. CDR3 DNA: TGTGCCAGCAGGTGGGACAGGGAAGCCAAAAACATTCAGTACTTC.